The rows below give T cell receptor beta chains drawn from one sample of a study of cytomegalovirus exposure and HLA in healthy donors. Sequencing used immunoSEQ multiplex PCR; TCRdb keeps in-frame clones, though not all of them. The sample includes about 200,000 clones, roughly four fifths of them seen just once. The sample taken for sequencing was PBMCs. These receptors all stem from a boy between 2 and 10 years old in good health and CMV-seronegative. Each CDR3 is given with its conserved first and last residue. The D gene is left open where the match is weak. Size is omitted from some rows. Given values are once, few, many or a class for expanded clones.

j_call: TRBJ1-6; v_call: TRBV5-5; clone_size: .; d_call: .; cdr3_aa: CASSTDRSYNSPLHF; cdr3_nt: TGTGCCAGCAGCACGGACAGATCCTATAATTCACCCCTCCACTTT
j_call: TRBJ1-1; v_call: TRBV19; clone_size: .; d_call: TRBD1; cdr3_aa: CATVTGGYTEAFF; cdr3_nt: TGTGCCACCGTGACAGGGGGTTACACTGAAGCTTTCTTT
j_call: TRBJ1-2; v_call: TRBV10-3; clone_size: .; d_call: .; cdr3_aa: CAIRQGAYGYTF; cdr3_nt: TGTGCCATCAGACAGGGCGCTTATGGCTACACCTTC
j_call: TRBJ2-7; v_call: TRBV15; clone_size: .; d_call: .; cdr3_aa: CATSTTFGGTSYEQYF; cdr3_nt: TGTGCCACCAGCACTACCTTTGGGGGGACCTCCTACGAGCAGTACTTC
j_call: TRBJ1-1; v_call: TRBV7-9; clone_size: .; d_call: TRBD1; cdr3_aa: CASSPNRGRGDTEAFF; cdr3_nt: TGTGCCAGCAGCCCAAACAGGGGGAGAGGGGACACTGAAGCTTTCTTT
j_call: TRBJ1-2; v_call: TRBV9; clone_size: few; d_call: .; cdr3_aa: CASQDSYGYTF; cdr3_nt: TGTGCCAGTCAAGACAGTTATGGCTACACCTTC
j_call: TRBJ2-7; v_call: TRBV7-8; clone_size: .; d_call: TRBD1; cdr3_aa: CASSPRGGGDRVYEQYF; cdr3_nt: TGTGCCAGCAGCCCTAGGGGGGGTGGGGACAGGGTGTACGAGCAGTACTTC
j_call: TRBJ2-7; v_call: TRBV5-1; clone_size: .; d_call: .; cdr3_aa: CASGGQHSYEQYF; cdr3_nt: TGCGCCAGCGGAGGACAGCACAGCTACGAGCAGTACTTC
j_call: TRBJ2-1; v_call: TRBV5-1; clone_size: .; d_call: TRBD2; cdr3_aa: CASSVSGGIYNEQFF; cdr3_nt: TGCGCCAGCAGCGTTTCGGGGGGGATCTACAATGAGCAGTTCTTC
j_call: TRBJ1-1; v_call: TRBV5-4; clone_size: .; d_call: .; cdr3_aa: CASSLVRGASTEAFF; cdr3_nt: TGTGCCAGCAGCTTGGTCCGGGGGGCGAGCACTGAAGCTTTCTTT
j_call: TRBJ1-1; v_call: TRBV7-2; clone_size: once; d_call: .; cdr3_aa: CASSPGGGGITEAFF; cdr3_nt: TGTGCCAGCAGCCCAGGTGGGGGGGGCATTACTGAAGCTTTCTTT
j_call: TRBJ2-5; v_call: TRBV30; clone_size: .; d_call: TRBD1; cdr3_aa: CAWSVQGTGGETQYF; cdr3_nt: TGTGCCTGGAGTGTACAAGGGACAGGGGGAGAGACCCAGTACTTC
j_call: TRBJ2-5; v_call: TRBV9; clone_size: .; d_call: TRBD2; cdr3_aa: CASSVGGAGGPQETQYF; cdr3_nt: TGTGCCAGCAGCGTAGGAGGAGCGGGGGGGCCCCAAGAGACCCAGTACTTC
j_call: TRBJ2-7; v_call: TRBV4-3; clone_size: .; d_call: TRBD1; cdr3_aa: CASSPRWDRAYEQYF; cdr3_nt: TGCGCCAGCAGCCCTCGGTGGGACAGGGCTTACGAGCAGTACTTC
j_call: TRBJ2-3; v_call: TRBV9; clone_size: .; d_call: .; cdr3_aa: CASSVAGRGTDTQYF; cdr3_nt: TGTGCCAGCAGCGTAGCGGGGAGGGGGACAGATACGCAGTATTTT
j_call: TRBJ1-4; v_call: TRBV7-2; clone_size: .; d_call: .; cdr3_aa: CASSSGTWVEKLFF; cdr3_nt: TGTGCCAGCAGCTCCGGGACTTGGGTTGAAAAACTGTTTTTT
j_call: TRBJ2-1; v_call: TRBV5-1; clone_size: .; d_call: .; cdr3_aa: CASTERGSSYNEQFF; cdr3_nt: TGCGCCAGCACCGAACGGGGAAGCTCCTACAATGAGCAGTTCTTC
j_call: TRBJ1-5; v_call: TRBV10-2; clone_size: .; d_call: .; cdr3_aa: CASSFGSPLYSNQPQHF; cdr3_nt: TGCGCCAGCAGTTTCGGGTCCCCATTATATAGCAATCAGCCCCAGCATTTT
j_call: TRBJ1-2; v_call: TRBV5-6; clone_size: .; d_call: .; cdr3_aa: CASSFTSRRGYTF; cdr3_nt: TGTGCCAGCAGCTTCACGTCTAGGCGTGGCTACACCTTC
j_call: TRBJ1-3; v_call: TRBV18; clone_size: .; d_call: .; cdr3_aa: CASSPSKGAGNTIYF; cdr3_nt: TGTGCCAGCTCACCATCGAAAGGGGCTGGAAACACCATATATTTT
j_call: TRBJ1-6; v_call: TRBV28; clone_size: once; d_call: .; cdr3_aa: CASIGQGIAGVNSPLHF; cdr3_nt: TGTGCCAGCATCGGGCAGGGGATCGCGGGTGTGAATTCACCCCTCCACTTT
j_call: TRBJ1-1; v_call: TRBV2; clone_size: .; d_call: TRBD1; cdr3_aa: CASSEVGDRGWTNTEAFF; cdr3_nt: TGTGCCAGCAGTGAAGTGGGTGACAGGGGGTGGACGAACACTGAAGCTTTCTTT
j_call: TRBJ2-7; v_call: TRBV7-8; clone_size: .; d_call: TRBD1; cdr3_aa: CASSSPGSGGSYEQYF; cdr3_nt: TGTGCCAGCAGCTCGCCGGGTTCAGGGGGTTCCTACGAGCAGTACTTC
j_call: TRBJ1-2; v_call: TRBV25-1; clone_size: .; d_call: .; cdr3_aa: CASSDTGGGNYGYTF; cdr3_nt: TGTGCCAGCAGTGATACGGGGGGAGGTAACTATGGCTACACCTTC
j_call: TRBJ1-5; v_call: TRBV7-6; clone_size: .; d_call: .; cdr3_aa: CASSLSSGFNQPQHF; cdr3_nt: TGTGCCAGCAGCTTATCATCAGGTTTCAATCAGCCCCAGCATTTT
j_call: TRBJ2-1; v_call: TRBV2; clone_size: .; d_call: .; cdr3_aa: CASRLLSYNEQFF; cdr3_nt: TGTGCCAGCCGTCTACTTTCTTACAATGAGCAGTTCTTC
j_call: TRBJ1-3; v_call: TRBV4-1; clone_size: .; d_call: .; cdr3_aa: CASSQGGARGGGNTIYF; cdr3_nt: TGCGCCAGCAGCCAAGGGGGAGCCAGGGGTGGAGGAAACACCATATATTTT
j_call: TRBJ2-3; v_call: TRBV5-1; clone_size: .; d_call: TRBD2; cdr3_aa: CASSSTSGSGGNTQYF; cdr3_nt: TGCGCCAGCAGCTCCACGTCCGGTAGCGGGGGGAATACGCAGTATTTT
j_call: TRBJ2-1; v_call: TRBV19; clone_size: .; d_call: .; cdr3_aa: CASSIRTANEQFF; cdr3_nt: TGTGCCAGTAGTATCCGGACAGCAAATGAGCAGTTCTTC
j_call: TRBJ1-1; v_call: TRBV28; clone_size: .; d_call: .; cdr3_aa: CASSLIRNTEAFF; cdr3_nt: TGTGCCAGCAGTTTGATCAGAAACACTGAAGCTTTCTTT
j_call: TRBJ2-7; v_call: TRBV10-2; clone_size: .; d_call: TRBD1; cdr3_aa: CASTPTGQGYEQYF; cdr3_nt: TGCGCCAGCACCCCAACCGGACAGGGCTACGAGCAGTACTTC
j_call: TRBJ1-4; v_call: TRBV6-6; clone_size: .; d_call: .; cdr3_aa: CASSYDPSLGEKLFF; cdr3_nt: TGTGCCAGCAGTTACGATCCCTCCCTCGGGGAAAAACTGTTTTTT
j_call: TRBJ1-3; v_call: TRBV19; clone_size: once; d_call: TRBD1; cdr3_aa: CASSSQGSSGNTIYF; cdr3_nt: TGTGCCAGTAGTTCACAGGGGTCGTCTGGAAACACCATATATTTT
j_call: TRBJ2-3; v_call: TRBV7-8; clone_size: .; d_call: TRBD2; cdr3_aa: CASRLNRLRGGHSITDTQYF; cdr3_nt: TGTGCCAGCAGACTGAACAGATTACGCGGGGGGCACTCCATCACAGATACGCAGTATTTT
j_call: TRBJ2-7; v_call: TRBV9; clone_size: few; d_call: .; cdr3_aa: CASSVGLEFSYEQYF; cdr3_nt: TGTGCCAGCAGCGTAGGGCTAGAATTCTCCTACGAGCAGTACTTC
j_call: TRBJ2-1; v_call: TRBV5-1; clone_size: .; d_call: TRBD2; cdr3_aa: CASSKTWAREGQFF; cdr3_nt: TGCGCCAGCAGCAAAACATGGGCACGGGAGGGGCAGTTCTTC
j_call: TRBJ1-5; v_call: TRBV5-6; clone_size: .; d_call: .; cdr3_aa: CASRLDREGNQPQHF; cdr3_nt: TGTGCCAGCAGGTTGGACCGGGAGGGCAATCAGCCCCAGCATTTT
j_call: TRBJ1-5; v_call: TRBV10-3; clone_size: .; d_call: TRBD1; cdr3_aa: CAISDAGGSRQPQHF; cdr3_nt: TGTGCCATCAGTGATGCAGGGGGCAGCAGGCAGCCCCAGCATTTT
j_call: TRBJ1-6; v_call: TRBV28; clone_size: .; d_call: .; cdr3_aa: CASSSSPVPGESPLHF; cdr3_nt: TGTGCCAGCAGTTCATCTCCGGTGCCGGGGGAATCACCCCTCCACTTT
j_call: TRBJ2-3; v_call: TRBV7-2; clone_size: .; d_call: .; cdr3_aa: CASSLRATTDTQYF; cdr3_nt: TGTGCCAGCAGCCTGAGGGCAACCACAGATACGCAGTATTTT
j_call: TRBJ2-4; v_call: TRBV7-8; clone_size: .; d_call: .; cdr3_aa: CASSLDRVKNIQYF; cdr3_nt: TGTGCCAGCAGCTTAGACAGGGTCAAAAACATTCAGTACTTC
j_call: TRBJ2-1; v_call: TRBV28; clone_size: .; d_call: TRBD2; cdr3_aa: CASRRTSKFFVFF; cdr3_nt: TGTGCCAGCAGAAGGACTAGCAAGTTCTTTGTGTTCTTC
j_call: TRBJ2-7; v_call: TRBV19; clone_size: .; d_call: TRBD1; cdr3_aa: CASSKGQGVYEQYF; cdr3_nt: TGTGCCAGTAGTAAGGGACAGGGGGTCTACGAGCAGTACTTC
j_call: TRBJ1-2; v_call: TRBV5-4; clone_size: .; d_call: .; cdr3_aa: CASSFISRDNYGYTF; cdr3_nt: TGTGCCAGCAGCTTTATATCCAGGGATAACTATGGCTACACCTTC
j_call: TRBJ2-7; v_call: TRBV6-5; clone_size: few; d_call: TRBD1; cdr3_aa: CASSSAGGGNEQYF; cdr3_nt: TGTGCCAGCAGTTCCGCAGGGGGCGGAAACGAGCAGTACTTC
j_call: TRBJ1-4; v_call: TRBV5-1; clone_size: .; d_call: .; cdr3_aa: CASSPGESNEKLFF; cdr3_nt: TGCGCCAGCAGCCCCGGGGAGAGTAATGAAAAACTGTTTTTT
j_call: TRBJ1-2; v_call: TRBV10-3; clone_size: .; d_call: TRBD1; cdr3_aa: CAISDRDYGYTF; cdr3_nt: TGTGCCATCAGCGACAGGGACTATGGCTACACCTTC
j_call: TRBJ1-5; v_call: TRBV6-5; clone_size: .; d_call: .; cdr3_aa: CASRGQRLSNQPQHF; cdr3_nt: TGTGCCAGCAGAGGACAGAGGCTTAGCAATCAGCCCCAGCATTTT
j_call: TRBJ1-3; v_call: TRBV4-2; clone_size: .; d_call: .; cdr3_aa: CASSQVGQYAGNTIYF; cdr3_nt: TGTGCCAGCAGCCAAGTTGGACAATACGCTGGAAACACCATATATTTT
j_call: TRBJ2-7; v_call: TRBV5-5; clone_size: .; d_call: TRBD1; cdr3_aa: CASSLRQGAGEQYF; cdr3_nt: TGTGCCAGCAGCTTACGACAGGGGGCGGGCGAGCAGTACTTC
j_call: TRBJ1-4; v_call: TRBV7-8; clone_size: .; d_call: .; cdr3_aa: CASSLRGKGEKLFF; cdr3_nt: TGTGCCAGCAGCTTACGGGGGAAGGGTGAAAAACTGTTTTTT
j_call: TRBJ2-7; v_call: TRBV7-2; clone_size: few; d_call: .; cdr3_aa: CASSARGIYEQYF; cdr3_nt: TGTGCCAGCAGCGCCAGGGGTATCTACGAGCAGTACTTC
j_call: TRBJ2-5; v_call: TRBV2; clone_size: .; d_call: .; cdr3_aa: CASIGGQGGFEETQYF; cdr3_nt: TGTGCCAGCATAGGGGGCCAAGGGGGGTTTGAAGAGACCCAGTACTTC
j_call: TRBJ2-7; v_call: TRBV7-2; clone_size: .; d_call: .; cdr3_aa: CASSLAGLGSYEQYF; cdr3_nt: TGTGCCAGCAGCTTAGCTGGACTCGGATCCTACGAGCAGTACTTC
j_call: TRBJ2-1; v_call: TRBV30; clone_size: .; d_call: TRBD1; cdr3_aa: CAWSLAGGNEQFF; cdr3_nt: TGTGCCTGGAGCCTCGCAGGGGGCAATGAGCAGTTCTTC
j_call: TRBJ2-7; v_call: TRBV6-5; clone_size: .; d_call: .; cdr3_aa: CASSYGRANPYEQYF; cdr3_nt: TGTGCCAGCAGTTACGGCAGGGCGAATCCTTACGAGCAGTACTTC
j_call: TRBJ2-5; v_call: TRBV6-1; clone_size: .; d_call: .; cdr3_aa: CASSGDRYQETQYF; cdr3_nt: TGTGCCAGCAGTGGTGACAGGTACCAAGAGACCCAGTACTTC
j_call: TRBJ1-1; v_call: TRBV28; clone_size: once; d_call: .; cdr3_aa: CASTNLNTEAFF; cdr3_nt: TGTGCCAGCACAAATTTGAACACTGAAGCTTTCTTT
j_call: TRBJ2-3; v_call: TRBV30; clone_size: .; d_call: TRBD2; cdr3_aa: CAWGTSGTTDTQYF; cdr3_nt: TGTGCCTGGGGGACTAGCGGAACAACAGATACGCAGTATTTT